Below are 26 T cell receptor beta chains sequenced from a single sample in a study of T cell responses to AZD1222 COVID-19 vaccine. The protocol was immunoSEQ multiplex PCR, while the TCRdb copy is restricted to in-frame clones and leaves out a portion. This table has more than 150,000 clones, roughly 93% appearing once. The sequencing here drew on peripheral blood, taken on day 0 of AZD1222 vaccination. These receptors all stem from an adult in good health.

The CDR3 spells CASSYSRTGWKTEAFF. DNA for the CDR3: TGTGCCAGCAGTTACTCCAGGACAGGGTGGAAAACTGAAGCTTTCTTT. V usage is TRBV6-2 or TRBV6-3 and J usage is TRBJ1-1; 8 bases map to TRBD1. The CDR3 has 16 amino acids. Trimming cost V 0 bases and J 5 bases; bases outside gene matches: 8. Germline CDR1 and CDR2: MNHEY and SVGEGT.

The V gene is TRBV4-2, the J gene TRBJ2-7, with 10 bases aligning to TRBD2. CDR3 length equals 17 residues. Unmatched junction bases numbered 9, after V lost 0 bases and J lost 4 bases. CDR1 is LGHNA and CDR2 is YNFKEQ in the germline V gene. Written as DNA, the CDR3 is TGTGCCAGCAGCCAAGATCCCACTAGCGGGGAGGGGTACGAGCAGTACTTC. Translation gives CASSQDPTSGEGYEQYF.

The chain employs TRBV21-1 and TRBJ1-1. TRBV21-1 is given as a pseudogene. The CDR3 spans 15 residues. CDR3 DNA: TGTGCCAGCAGCAAAGTAGGGAATCTTGAGGCTGAAGCTTTCTTT. Residues: CASSKVGNLEAEAFF.

The chain is built from TRBV29-1 and TRBJ2-7, with D possibly being TRBD1 or TRBD2 (6 bases each). Trimming took 4 bases from V and 6 from J, leaving 13 bases between them. The CDR3 has 12 residues. Germline CDR1 reads SQVTM; CDR2 reads ANQGSEA. For the CDR3, the DNA is TGCAGCGTTGCGTTGACGGGGGCCGAGCAGTACTTC. Translating it yields CSVALTGAEQYF.

In its sample, this clone was seen once. The junction differs from germline at one of its ends, possibly a read error. The V gene is TRBV23-1, the J gene TRBJ1-1; D is undetermined. TRBV23-1 has ORF status, its function being uncertain. The CDR3 is made up of 12 amino acids. The CDR3 spells CASSRLGWAGIF. CDR3 in DNA: TGCGCCAGCAGTCGCCTGGGGTGGGCTGGTATCTTT.

V usage is TRBV28 and J usage is TRBJ2-1; 10 positions agree with TRBD1. Trimming cost V 2 bases and J 6 bases; bases outside gene matches: 10. This CDR3 has 17 residues. Per germline, CDR1 MDHEN and CDR2 SYDVKM. The CDR3 spells CASSLPATGGISNEQFF. The CDR3 DNA sequence: TGTGCCAGCAGTTTACCAGCGACAGGGGGCATTAGCAATGAGCAGTTCTTC.

This chain joins TRBV5-1 and TRBJ1-5; D is perhaps TRBD1 (5 bases). Germline V gene lookup returns CDR1 SGHRS and CDR2 YFSETQ. The CDR3 consists of 12 residues. The V end was cut by 6 bases, the J end by 5 bases, with 9 bases between. The CDR3 DNA is TGCGCCAGCACCGGCAGGGATCAGCCCCAGCATTTT. This encodes CASTGRDQPQHF.

The chain combines TRBV13 with TRBJ2-7; the D gene is possibly TRBD2 (7 bases). The CDR3 covers 19 residues. V was cut by 4 bases and J by 3 bases, with 28 bases left in between. Germline values: CDR1 PRHDT, CDR2 FYEKMQ (reference sequence). The CDR3 sequence: CASSSGGGSTKRSSYEQYF. The CDR3 region has the DNA TGTGCCAGCAGCTCGGGGGGCGGGTCTACCAAGAGGTCCAGCTACGAGCAGTACTTC.

CDR3 amino acids: CASSQDPGSSSYEQYF. As DNA, the CDR3 is TGTGCCAGCAGCCAAGATCCGGGATCCTCGTCCTACGAGCAGTACTTC. This chain joins TRBV4-2 and TRBJ2-7; TRBD2 might be the D (5 bases). This CDR3 comprises 16 residues. In germline, CDR1 is LGHNA, CDR2 YNFKEQ. V was cut by 0 bases and J by 1 base, with 13 bases left in between.

This chain uses TRBV6-1 with TRBJ2-3, with 12 bases fitting TRBD1. CDR1 MNHNS and CDR2 SASEGT come from the germline V gene. CDR3 length: 17 residues. The trim removed 3 bases at V and 4 bases at J, leaving 8 bases unmatched. This CDR3 reads CASSEGTGGARADTQYF. In DNA, the CDR3 is TGTGCCAGCAGTGAGGGGACAGGGGGCGCTCGGGCAGATACGCAGTATTTT.

This rearrangement joins TRBV2 to TRBJ2-2, with D perhaps TRBD2 (6 bases). The V end was cut by 4 bases, the J end by 1 base, with 10 bases between. The CDR3 covers 15 residues. The V gene's germline CDR1 is SNHLY and CDR2 FYNNEI. The CDR3 here is CASSGSAGNTGELFF. Here the CDR3 DNA reads TGTGCCAGCAGTGGGTCAGCGGGGAACACCGGGGAGCTGTTTTTT.

This chain uses TRBV28 with TRBJ2-7; 10 positions match TRBD2. The germline CDR1 and CDR2 sequences are MDHEN and SYDVKM. CDR3 length: 13 residues. The junction had 4 bases not matched to a gene; V was cut back by 4 bases and J by 7 bases. CDR3 in DNA: TGTGCCAGCAGTTCCCTGACTAGCGGGGAGCAGTACTTC. Amino acids: CASSSLTSGEQYF.

This clone has a handful of counts. The chain carries TRBV5-6 and TRBJ1-6, with 9 bases fitting TRBD1. The V and J ends lost 1 base and 9 bases, in that order; junction bases with no gene match: 11. The CDR3 consists of 17 residues. Germline values: CDR1 SGHDT, CDR2 YYEEEE. For the CDR3, the DNA is TGTGCCAGCAGCTTGCCGGTCTCGGGACAGGGAGGTTCACCCCTCCACTTT. This gives the protein CASSLPVSGQGGSPLHF.

The chain couples TRBV9 to TRBJ2-7, with 14 bases that match TRBD2. Germline values: CDR1 SGDLS, CDR2 YYNGEE. V lost 3 bases to trimming and J lost 2 bases; unmatched junction nucleotides: 13. This CDR3 comprises 19 residues. The CDR3 DNA is TGTGCCAGCAGCGCAGGCCTGACTAGCGGGGGGGACCGACCCTACGAGCAGTACTTC. It specifies CASSAGLTSGGDRPYEQYF.

V usage is TRBV5-1 and J usage is TRBJ2-1, with 11 bases matching TRBD1. The CDR3 sequence is 15 residues long. Unmatched junction bases numbered 7, after V lost 5 bases and J lost 6 bases. Germline CDR1 and CDR2: SGHRS and YFSETQ. The CDR3 DNA sequence: TGCGCCAGCAGTATGAGGACAGGGGGCATCAATGAGCAGTTCTTC. Translating gives CASSMRTGGINEQFF. Based on the CDR3 plus reference TRBV5-1 and TRBJ2-1, the full variable domain is KAGVTQTPRYLIKTRGQQVTLSCSPISGHRSVSWYQQTPGQGLQFLFEYFSETQRNKGNFPGRFSGRQFSNSRSEMNVSTLELGDSALYLCASSMRTGGINEQFFGPGTRLTVL.

The chain carries TRBV5-8 and TRBJ1-1; D remains unclear. Trimming pared 4 bases from V and 4 bases from J, leaving 14 bases between. Germline CDR1 is SGHTS and CDR2 is YDEGEE. This CDR3 is 14 amino acids long. CDR3 protein: CASSPVGRGTEAFF. The CDR3 coding sequence is TGTGCCAGCAGCCCGGTGGGCCGGGGCACTGAAGCTTTCTTT.

The rearrangement links TRBV10-1 to TRBJ2-5, with D tentatively TRBD2 (6 bases). There are 16 residues in the CDR3. V shed 0 bases and J shed 5 bases, with 16 bases lying between them. The V gene's germline CDR1 is WNHNN and CDR2 SYGVQD (reference sequence). CDR3 region: CASSESRLGRPETQYF. DNA for the CDR3: TGCGCCAGCAGTGAGTCGAGACTAGGGCGTCCGGAGACCCAGTACTTC.

Of note for this clone: The sample contains more than one DNA sequence encoding this CDR3. The genes are TRBV7-2 and TRBJ1-6, with D hard to call. Looked up from germline, CDR1 is SGHTA and CDR2 is FQGNSA. The V and J ends lost 3 bases and 8 bases respectively, with 2 bases between them. The CDR3 is made up of 11 amino acids. Here the CDR3 DNA reads TGTGCCAGCAGCTTGGATTCACCCCTCCACTTT. Translation gives CASSLDSPLHF.

V and J are TRBV7-2 and TRBJ2-3; unclear D gene. Looked up from germline, CDR1 is SGHTA and CDR2 is FQGNSA. The CDR3 totals 13 residues. V dropped 0 bases and J dropped 6 bases, with 7 bases sitting between them. The CDR3: CASSLALWDTQYF. CDR3 bases: TGTGCCAGCAGCTTAGCGCTATGGGATACGCAGTATTTT.

The V and J genes are TRBV5-1 and TRBJ1-6; weak D call: TRBD1 (5 bases). The V end lost 0 bases, the J end lost 7 bases, and 8 bases lay between the germline ends. The length of the CDR3 is 14 residues. Germline V lookup: CDR1 SGHRS, CDR2 YFSETQ. The CDR3 bases are TGCGCCAGCAGCTTGGGTGGGGCGAATTCACCCCTCCACTTT. It specifies CASSLGGANSPLHF.

This clone appeared a single time. The V call is TRBV4-3, the J call TRBJ2-1, with 12 nucleotides matching TRBD1. In germline, CDR1 is LGHNA, CDR2 YSLEER. Losses at the gene ends were 1 base for V and 6 bases for J; bases not matched to a gene: 4. The CDR3 is made up of 16 amino acids. The CDR3 loop reads CASSQVWGQGANEQFF. In DNA form, the CDR3 reads TGCGCCAGCAGCCAAGTTTGGGGACAGGGGGCCAATGAGCAGTTCTTC.

The V and J genes are TRBV10-3 and TRBJ2-3, with D perhaps matching TRBD2 (7 bases). This CDR3 contains 14 residues. Germline V gives CDR1 ENHRY, CDR2 SYGVKD. V lost 7 bases and J 1 base, leaving 12 bases between the germline ends. For the CDR3, the DNA is TGTGCCATCACCACAGGGAGGGGCACAGATACGCAGTATTTT. This gives the protein CAITTGRGTDTQYF.

The chain combines TRBV11-3 with TRBJ2-1; TRBD2 might be the D (5 bases). The CDR3 is made up of 15 amino acids. The V end was cut by 5 bases, the J end by 3 bases, with 14 bases between. Germline CDR1 is SGHNT and CDR2 is YENEEA. The CDR3 DNA follows: TGTGCCAGCAGCCTAGCCCCGGGTCTCTACAATGAGCAGTTCTTC. This translates into CASSLAPGLYNEQFF. The whole variable domain, filled in from reference TRBV11-3 and TRBJ2-1, reads EAGVVQSPRYKIIEKKQPVAFWCNPISGHNTLYWYLQNLGQGPELLIRYENEEAVDDSQLPKDRFSAERLKGVDSTLKIQPAELGDSAVYLCASSLAPGLYNEQFFGPGTRLTVL.

V gene TRBV7-9 combines with J gene TRBJ2-1; the D gene is possibly TRBD1 (5 bases). The V end was cut by 3 bases, the J end by 2 bases, with 11 bases between. This CDR3 comprises 15 residues. CDR1 is SEHNR and CDR2 is FQNEAQ in the germline V gene (reference sequence). Written as DNA, the CDR3 is TGTGCCAGCAGCTTTAGGCAGGGCACCTACAATGAGCAGTTCTTC. Translating gives CASSFRQGTYNEQFF.

The chain has TRBV15 and TRBJ1-5; D ambiguous. This CDR3 has 15 residues. The germline V gene has CDR1 LNHNV and CDR2 YYDKDF (reference sequence). V lost 0 bases and J lost 0, with 6 bases in between. CDR3 residues: CATSRDGYSNQPQHF. Written as DNA, the CDR3 is TGTGCCACCAGCAGAGATGGGTATAGCAATCAGCCCCAGCATTTT. The full variable domain, with the rest looked up from reference TRBV15 and TRBJ1-5, is DAMVIQNPRYQVTQFGKPVTLSCSQTLNHNVMYWYQQKSSQAPKLLFHYYDKDFNNEADTPDNFQSRRPNTSFCFLDIRSPGLGDTAMYLCATSRDGYSNQPQHFGDGTRLSIL.

The CDR3 loop reads CASSRTNF. The CDR3 DNA sequence: TGTGCCAGCAGCAGGACGAACTTC. The genes are TRBV21-1 and TRBJ2-7. TRBV21-1 is designated a pseudogene. This CDR3 has 8 residues.